A single sample is the source of the 12 T cell receptor beta chains below, sequenced in a study of T cells in Graves' hyperthyroidism and ophthalmopathy (dated by TCRdb to between 2019 and 2020). Library generation was performed with multiplex PCR. The instrument was an Illumina HiSeq 2000. The TCR beta CDR3 regions were amplified from the RNA transcripts. For the first round of RT-PCR on the TCR CDR3, the HTBI primer set was used together with the Qiagen OneStep RT-PCR kit. TCRdb ran its own pipeline on the public reads, namely fastp trimming at Q25 and MiXCR clone calling, and kept in-frame beta chains. Entries that share a CDR3 protein sequence are merged under the most common genes and DNA. The sample includes about 570,000 distinct CDR3 sequences, with roughly 46% observed a single time. Over 15% of the sample lies in the top ten. Sequences were obtained from peripheral blood or thyroid tissue (not recorded which). Receptors were obtained from an adult woman with Graves' disease, either hyperthyroidism or ophthalmopathy (not recorded which).

Ten or more counts support this clonotype. This sequence joins TRBV5-6 and TRBJ2-7; D is perhaps TRBD1 or TRBD2 (5 bases each). Trimming took off 4 bases at V and 3 bases at J, with 14 bases between the two ends. The CDR3 is made up of 14 amino acids. Germline assignment: CDR1 SGHDT and CDR2 YYEEEE. This CDR3 reads CASSLDSGNYEQYF. The DNA for the CDR3 is TGTGCCAGCAGCCTAGACAGCGGAAACTACGAGCAGTACTTC.

The V gene is TRBV3-1, the J gene TRBJ1-1; D is perhaps TRBD1 (5 bases). The CDR3 is made up of 17 amino acids. The V end was cut by 4 bases, the J end by 1 base, with 19 bases between. The V gene's germline CDR1 is LGHDT and CDR2 YNNKEL (reference sequence). CDR3 sequence (DNA): TGTGCCAGCAGCCGTTGGCCCACTAGGGGTTGGAACACTGAAGCTTTCTTT. It is translated as CASSRWPTRGWNTEAFF.

This clonotype was counted between two and nine times. Since no conserved phenylalanine or tryptophan closes the CDR3, a read error is the likely cause. No DNA is shown, since the ends of the CDR3 on it are uncertain; the CDR3 is the one TCRdb lists. V and J are TRBV2 and TRBJ1-3; TRBD1 is the table's D call and was not checked against the DNA. The CDR3 region is 8 residues in length, termini included. CDR1 is SNHLY, CDR2 FYNNEI, per germline. The CDR3 reads CASSGSGG.

This clonotype occurred many times. The V and J genes are TRBV12-3 or TRBV12-4 and TRBJ2-7; 8 bases are shared with TRBD2. J gave up 5 bases and V 3 bases, and 3 bases lay outside the gene matches. The CDR3 is 13 residues long. CDR3 in amino acids: CASSLRLAHEQYF. The CDR3 nucleotides are TGTGCCAGCAGTTTGAGACTAGCGCACGAGCAGTACTTC.

The chain has TRBV29-1 and TRBJ1-2; D gene unclear. V was pared by 7 bases and J by 8 bases, with 20 bases between. The germline CDR1 and CDR2 sequences are SQVTM and ANQGSEA. The CDR3 length is 13 residues. The CDR3 loop is CSARGADEEGYTF. CDR3 coding DNA: TGCAGCGCGCGGGGAGCGGATGAAGAAGGCTACACCTTC.

The chain uses TRBV20-1 and TRBJ2-5; 7 bases are a match to TRBD1. In germline, CDR1 is DFQATT, CDR2 SNEGSKA (reference sequence). Losses at the gene ends were 5 bases for V and 9 bases for J; bases not matched to a gene: 15. The CDR3 is 14 amino acids. CDR3 in amino acids: CSAWTGNSNQPQYF. The CDR3 DNA is TGCAGTGCTTGGACAGGCAATAGCAATCAGCCCCAGTACTTC.

This clonotype was detected ten times or more. V and J are TRBV5-1 and TRBJ1-1; D might be TRBD1 (5 bases). Germline CDR1 SGHRS, CDR2 YFSETQ. This CDR3 has 13 amino acids. V lost 0 bases and J 11 bases, leaving 14 bases between the germline ends. In DNA form, the CDR3 reads TGCGCCAGCAGCTTGGGTCAGAGGGGTGGGGCTTTCTTT. Its translation: CASSLGQRGGAFF. Complete variable domain (other parts from reference TRBV5-1 and TRBJ1-1): KAGVTQTPRYLIKTRGQQVTLSCSPISGHRSVSWYQQTPGQGLQFLFEYFSETQRNKGNFPGRFSGRQFSNSRSEMNVSTLELGDSALYLCASSLGQRGGAFFGQGTRLTVV.

This clonotype was found once. This sequence joins TRBV29-1 and TRBJ1-1, with TRBD1 matching over 8 bases. The CDR3 covers 14 residues. V trimming: 7 bases; J trimming: 4 bases; junction bases outside the gene matches: 11. From germline, CDR1 is SQVTM and CDR2 ANQGSEA. DNA of the CDR3: TGCAGCGGCTTTCGACAGGGGAGGCGCACTGAAGCTTTCTTT. Protein: CSGFRQGRRTEAFF.

This clonotype came up many times. The chain recombines TRBV19 with TRBJ1-2; 12 bases are shared with TRBD1. CDR1 and CDR2 (germline): LNHDA, SQIVND (reference sequence). V gave up 5 bases and J gave up 7 bases; unmatched junction bases: 8. The CDR3 loop spans 15 amino acids. CDR3 bases: TGTGCCAGTAGTGGGACAGGGGGCGGTTCATTTGGCTACACCTTC. Residues: CASSGTGGGSFGYTF.

This clonotype was counted ten times or more. This rearrangement joins TRBV7-3 to TRBJ2-5, with a tentative D call TRBD2 (5 bases). CDR1 and CDR2 from the germline V gene are SGHTA and FQGTGA. With 4 bases removed from V and 5 bases from J, the gap between germline ends came to 11 bases. The CDR3 sequence is 13 residues long. CDR3 region: CASSSRAAETQYF. In DNA form, the CDR3 reads TGTGCCAGCAGCTCGAGGGCCGCGGAGACCCAGTACTTC.

The sample holds many counts of this clonotype. The rearrangement uses TRBV7-6 and TRBJ2-7; perhaps D is TRBD1 or TRBD2 (5 bases each). This CDR3 contains 15 residues. V dropped 1 base and J dropped 6 bases, with 16 bases sitting between them. Per germline, CDR1 SGHVS and CDR2 FNYEAQ. The CDR3 protein is CASSLVGLDGTEQYF. Here the CDR3 DNA reads TGTGCCAGCAGCTTAGTCGGGCTAGACGGGACCGAGCAGTACTTC.

In its sample, this clonotype was seen a few times. This rearrangement joins TRBV10-3 to TRBJ1-1; a weak D match, TRBD1 (6 bases). Trimming took off 6 bases at V and 6 bases at J, with 17 bases between the two ends. Germline CDR1 and CDR2: ENHRY and SYGVKD. The CDR3 runs to 14 residues. The CDR3 sequence: CAIRERTDFAEAFF. CDR3 in DNA: TGTGCCATCAGGGAGAGGACAGATTTCGCTGAAGCTTTCTTT.